This T cell receptor beta chain emerged from a study of blood T cell repertoires in COVID-19. Study context: The study drew acute and convalescent COVID-19 samples from the United States, Italy and Spain. T cells, B-cell-depleted T cells, or PBMCs supplied cDNA or gDNA.

V was pared by 5 bases and J by 3 bases, with 17 bases between. Germline V gives CDR1 SGHTA, CDR2 FQGNSA. CDR3 length: 15 amino acids. Authors' methods: Counts of nucleated cells, estimated from reference gene primer amplification, were obtained. Profiled with immunoSEQ multiplex PCR; TCRdb holds only in-frame clones, not every one. The D gene and trimming were derived from the DNA, and the V and J assignments and clone size from that table. The sample shows 40,000 to 45,000 clones, roughly nine tenths of them seen only once. The material sequenced was peripheral blood. This receptor was obtained from a human donor in a cohort sampled during active COVID-19. J is TRBJ2-7 and V is TRBV7-2, with D perhaps TRBD2 (6 bases). CDR3 in amino acids: CASSLAWGGDYEQYF. CDR3 nucleotide sequence: TGTGCCAGCAGCCTCGCATGGGGCGGGGACTACGAGCAGTACTTC.